Below, 10 T cell receptor beta chains from the same sample are listed, as sequenced in a study of T cells in Graves' hyperthyroidism and ophthalmopathy. Amplified regions were TCR beta CDR3 sequences from RNA transcripts. The HTBI primer set drove a first-round RT-PCR of the TCR CDR3. TCRdb redid the calling of the multiplex PCR reads with MiXCR, one entry per CDR3 protein. The table includes more than 650,000 distinct CDR3 sequences, roughly 15% detected once. Specimen: blood. The origin of the receptors is a woman younger than 35 with Graves' hyperthyroidism.

This clonotype has only one observation. This sequence joins TRBV3-1 and TRBJ1-3; no definite D call. V was pared by 0 bases and J by 4 bases, with 13 bases between. Per germline, CDR1 LGHDT and CDR2 YNNKEL (reference sequence). This CDR3 region has 16 residues. The CDR3 DNA reads as TGTGCCAGCAGCCAAGATACGGGAGGGCCCGGAAACACCATATATTTT. It encodes CASSQDTGGPGNTIYF.

In this sample, this clonotype turned up many times. The chain combines TRBV7-2 with TRBJ2-1, with 9 positions matching TRBD2. CDR3 length: 17 amino acids. CDR1 and CDR2 from the germline V gene are SGHTA and FQGNSA. J was trimmed by 0 bases and V by 5 bases; bases with no gene match: 8. DNA of the CDR3: TGTGCCAGCAGCCGGAGGGCTAGCGGGAACTCCTACAATGAGCAGTTCTTC. This sequence encodes CASSRRASGNSYNEQFF.

The table lists this clonotype with many counts. The chain carries TRBV20-1 and TRBJ1-6; 8 bases map to TRBD1. This CDR3 contains 15 residues. The V gene's germline CDR1 is DFQATT and CDR2 SNEGSKA (reference sequence). The V segment lost 3 bases and the J segment 7 bases; nucleotides outside the gene matches: 8. The CDR3 is CSASGTGGSNSPLHF. The CDR3 DNA follows: TGCAGTGCTAGTGGAACAGGGGGGTCGAATTCACCCCTCCACTTT.

The V call is TRBV6-5, the J call TRBJ1-2; D not resolved. V was shortened by 2 bases and J by 6 bases, with 10 bases between the two germline ends. The germline gives CDR1 MNHEY, CDR2 SVGAGI. The CDR3 extends over 13 amino acids. Written as DNA, the CDR3 is TGTGCCAGCAGTTACCGGCCAGTCAATGGCTACACCTTC. This translates into CASSYRPVNGYTF.

V and J are TRBV2 and TRBJ2-5, with D perhaps TRBD1 or TRBD2 (5 bases each). V lost 4 bases and J 1 base, leaving 19 bases between the germline ends. The CDR3 has 17 residues. Germline V gene sequence: CDR1 SNHLY, CDR2 FYNNEI. The chain's CDR3 is CASSVPGDQIVQETQYF. DNA of the CDR3: TGTGCCAGCAGTGTGCCCGGGGACCAAATCGTCCAAGAGACCCAGTACTTC.

V gene TRBV5-6 combines with J gene TRBJ2-1; D remains unclear. CDR1 SGHDT and CDR2 YYEEEE come from the germline V gene. The CDR3 spans 15 residues. Trimming left V 1 base short and J 4 bases short, with 12 bases between. The CDR3 is CASSLRSTGYNEQFF. Here the CDR3 DNA reads TGTGCCAGCAGCTTGCGGTCCACCGGATACAATGAGCAGTTCTTC.

The table lists this clonotype with many counts. This chain uses TRBV30 with TRBJ1-1; 12 bases map to TRBD1. The CDR3 spans 16 residues. Per the germline V gene, CDR1 is GTSNPN and CDR2 is SVGIG (reference sequence). V was pared by 4 bases and J by 5 bases, with 11 bases of the junction left unmatched. In DNA form, the CDR3 reads TGTGCCTGGATCCGGGACAGGGGGCGCCGGGGGACTGAAGCTTTCTTT. It specifies CAWIRDRGRRGTEAFF.

This clonotype has at least ten counts. This chain uses TRBV11-2 with TRBJ2-7; D is unresolved. Germline lookup yields CDR1 SGHAT and CDR2 FQNNGV. This CDR3 spans 14 amino acids. Trimming took 3 bases from V and 2 from J, leaving 11 bases between them. This CDR3 is CASSLQFNTYEQYF. As DNA, the CDR3 is TGTGCCAGCAGCTTGCAGTTCAACACCTACGAGCAGTACTTC. Full variable domain (remainder filled in from reference TRBV11-2 and TRBJ2-7): EAGVAQSPRYKIIEKRQSVAFWCNPISGHATLYWYQQILGQGPKLLIQFQNNGVVDDSQLPKDRFSAERLKGVDSTLKIQPAKLEDSAVYLCASSLQFNTYEQYFGPGTRLTVT.

This clonotype has ten or more counts. The chain is built from TRBV20-1 and TRBJ2-7; 7 positions agree with TRBD2. The CDR3 contains 13 residues. Germline loops: CDR1 DFQATT, CDR2 SNEGSKA (reference sequence). V was clipped by 1 base and J by 4 bases; unmatched bases: 4. The CDR3 sequence: CSARVRGSYEQYF. The CDR3, as DNA: TGCAGTGCTAGAGTACGCGGGAGTTACGAGCAGTACTTC.

In this sample, this clonotype turned up many times. CDR3 in DNA: TGTGCCAGCTCCACCCCCCGGCAGGCAAACTATGGCTACACCTTC. It specifies CASSTPRQANYGYTF. The rearrangement uses TRBV2 and TRBJ1-2; D not resolved. V was cut by 8 bases and J by 2 bases, with 18 bases left in between. CDR3 length equals 15 residues. CDR1 and CDR2 (germline): SNHLY, FYNNEI.